These 30 T cell receptor beta chains were sequenced from one sample in a study of cytomegalovirus exposure and HLA in healthy donors. Amplification used 60 Vbeta primers and 13 Jbeta primers. The repertoire was sequenced with immunoSEQ multiplex PCR; TCRdb's copy has only in-frame clones and lacks some. This sample yields more than 85,000 clones, of which just under 70% are seen a single time; around 15% belongs to the top ten. The sample consisted of PBMCs. Receptors were obtained from a woman between 45 and 65 years old in good health and CMV-seropositive.

The chain couples TRBV6-1 to TRBJ1-5; 9 bases align to TRBD1. Germline V gene sequence: CDR1 MNHNS, CDR2 SASEGT. With V trimmed by 6 bases and J by 0 bases, 0 bases remained unmatched. The CDR3 is 14 residues long. CDR3 loop: CASRDRGSNQPQHF. CDR3 coding DNA: TGTGCCAGCAGGGACAGGGGTAGCAATCAGCCCCAGCATTTT.

This chain connects TRBV7-9 to TRBJ1-6, with D perhaps matching TRBD1 (6 bases). Germline CDR1 SEHNR, CDR2 FQNEAQ (reference sequence). Trimming pared 1 base from V and 10 bases from J, leaving 11 bases between. The CDR3 has 14 residues. The CDR3: CASSLDGGSSPLHF. The CDR3 nucleotides are TGTGCCAGCAGCTTAGATGGGGGCAGCTCACCCCTCCACTTT.

The chain is built from TRBV28 and TRBJ2-7, with 10 bases aligning to TRBD2. V lost 7 bases and J lost 4; bases outside the gene matches: 10. The CDR3 consists of 15 residues. Germline lookup yields CDR1 MDHEN and CDR2 SYDVKM. Here the CDR3 DNA reads TGTGCCAGCATAAGTTGGAGGACTAGCGGATACGAGCAGTACTTC. Its protein is CASISWRTSGYEQYF. The full variable domain, with the rest looked up from reference TRBV28 and TRBJ2-7, is DVKVTQSSRYLVKRTGEKVFLECVQDMDHENMFWYRQDPGLGLRLIYFSYDVKMKEKGDIPEGYSVSREKKERFSLILESASTNQTSMYLCASISWRTSGYEQYFGPGTRLTVT.

CDR3 protein: CATSNGGSYNEQFF. CDR3 in DNA: TGTGCCACCAGCAACGGAGGCTCTTACAATGAGCAGTTCTTC. This chain links TRBV15 with TRBJ2-1; a weak D match, TRBD2 (5 bases). This CDR3 spans 14 amino acids. Germline V lookup: CDR1 LNHNV, CDR2 YYDKDF (reference sequence). With 4 bases removed from V and 4 bases from J, the gap between germline ends came to 11 bases.

The chain combines TRBV28 with TRBJ2-7, with a tentative D call TRBD1 (6 bases). CDR3 length equals 12 residues. With 6 bases removed from V and 6 bases from J, the gap between germline ends came to 12 bases. The germline V gene has CDR1 MDHEN and CDR2 SYDVKM. Here the CDR3 DNA reads TGTGCCAGCAGGGAAGGGGGTCGCGAGCAGTACTTC. This translates into CASREGGREQYF.

This clone is a singleton in its sample. The rearrangement joins TRBV5-6 to TRBJ2-7; tentatively, D is TRBD1 (5 bases). V lost 4 bases to trimming and J lost 7 bases, with 15 bases between them. The CDR3 contains 13 residues. Germline CDR1 SGHDT, CDR2 YYEEEE. CDR3 sequence: CASSGALFGEQYF. CDR3 in DNA: TGTGCCAGCAGCGGGGCCCTCTTCGGGGAGCAGTACTTC.

This clone was counted a few times. The V call is TRBV6-5, the J call TRBJ1-1, with D unresolved. The CDR3 covers 14 residues. V lost 4 bases, J lost 3 bases, and 12 bases lay in between. From germline, CDR1 is MNHEY and CDR2 SVGAGI. The CDR3 DNA sequence: TGTGCCAGCAGTTCACGCGGGAGGGACACTGAAGCTTTCTTT. It is translated as CASSSRGRDTEAFF.

This chain joins TRBV10-3 and TRBJ2-3; 9 nucleotides line up with TRBD1. Germline CDR1 is ENHRY and CDR2 is SYGVKD. V gave up 3 bases and J gave up 2 bases; unmatched junction bases: 6. CDR3 length: 16 residues. CDR3 DNA: TGTGCCATCAGTGAACAGGGGGCCCTACCCACAGATACGCAGTATTTT. It is translated as CAISEQGALPTDTQYF.

This clone was seen once. The chain carries TRBV29-1 and TRBJ2-7, with D possibly being TRBD1 (6 bases). The V gene's germline CDR1 is SQVTM and CDR2 ANQGSEA. Deletions cut 7 bases from V and 4 bases from J, with 11 bases between. The CDR3 length is 11 residues. CDR3 sequence: CSGTDPYEQYF. The CDR3 nucleotides read TGCAGCGGGACAGATCCTTACGAGCAGTACTTC.

J is TRBJ2-3 and V is TRBV7-2; D is possibly TRBD2 (6 bases). Per germline, CDR1 SGHTA and CDR2 FQGNSA. The CDR3 is 15 residues long. Trimming removed 2 bases from V and 1 base from J, with 10 bases in between. The CDR3 sequence: CASSLIWGGTDTQYF. The CDR3 DNA follows: TGTGCCAGCAGCTTAATATGGGGGGGCACAGATACGCAGTATTTT.

The chain couples TRBV5-5 to TRBJ2-5; the match to TRBD2 covers 10 bases. The CDR3 contains 18 residues. V was pared by 2 bases and J by 2 bases, with 12 bases of the junction left unmatched. CDR1 and CDR2 from the germline V gene are SGHKS and YYEKEE (reference sequence). CDR3 sequence: CASSLAGTSALLQETQYF. In DNA form, the CDR3 reads TGTGCCAGCAGCTTAGCCGGGACTAGCGCCCTACTACAAGAGACCCAGTACTTC.

This chain uses TRBV30 with TRBJ1-5, with D maybe TRBD1 (6 bases). V was shortened by 3 bases and J by 8 bases, with 14 bases between the two germline ends. CDR1 and CDR2 from the germline V gene are GTSNPN and SVGIG (reference sequence). This CDR3 has 13 residues. Here the CDR3 reads CAWSQGSVEPQHF. Here the CDR3 DNA reads TGTGCCTGGAGCCAGGGGAGTGTAGAGCCCCAGCATTTT.

This clone was counted between two and nine times. The chain joins TRBV5-1 to TRBJ1-1, with D tentatively TRBD1 (6 bases). The germline V gene encodes CDR1 SGHRS and CDR2 YFSETQ. The CDR3 runs 15 residues. Deletions cut 7 bases from V and 3 bases from J, with 19 bases between. The CDR3 loop reads CASHRALLQDTEAFF. CDR3 nucleotides: TGCGCCAGCCACAGGGCTTTGCTACAGGACACTGAAGCTTTCTTT.

The gene calls are TRBV6-5 and TRBJ1-5; the D gene is possibly TRBD1 (6 bases). The ends were cut back, 6 bases at V and 4 bases at J, with 10 bases in the middle. CDR3 length: 13 residues. The germline CDR1 and CDR2 sequences are MNHEY and SVGAGI. CDR3 amino acids: CASRGTSNQPQHF. CDR3 nucleotide sequence: TGTGCCAGCAGGGGGACATCGAATCAGCCCCAGCATTTT.

The chain carries TRBV10-3 and TRBJ2-3, with TRBD1 matching 10 bases. Germline loops: CDR1 ENHRY, CDR2 SYGVKD. V was pared by 4 bases and J by 1 base, with 8 bases of the junction left unmatched. This CDR3 comprises 17 residues. CDR3 coding DNA: TGTGCCATCAGTGGACAGGGGGCGGGCTGGGGCACAGATACGCAGTATTTT. It specifies CAISGQGAGWGTDTQYF.

J is TRBJ2-1 and V is TRBV7-2; 10 positions agree with TRBD2. Looked up from germline, CDR1 is SGHTA and CDR2 is FQGNSA. Trimming cost V 3 bases and J 7 bases; bases outside gene matches: 6. The length of the CDR3 is 15 residues. Here the CDR3 DNA reads TGTGCCAGCAGCTTTAATAGCGGGAGGTCGAATGAGCAGTTCTTC. This translates into CASSFNSGRSNEQFF.

The V and J genes are TRBV6-1 and TRBJ1-1; D gene ambiguous. Germline V gene sequence: CDR1 MNHNS, CDR2 SASEGT. There are 10 residues in the CDR3. V was cut by 4 bases and J by 5 bases, with 2 bases left in between. The CDR3 loop is CASSVTEAFF. Written as DNA, the CDR3 is TGTGCCAGCAGTGTAACTGAAGCTTTCTTT.

This clone was counted a few times. The V and J genes are TRBV10-3 and TRBJ2-3; 8 bases fit TRBD1. Trimming at V came to 2 bases and at J to 4 bases, leaving 2 bases not matched to a gene. The CDR3 covers 14 residues. Germline CDR1 ENHRY, CDR2 SYGVKD. The CDR3 bases are TGTGCCATCAGTGAGGGGACAGGACCAGATACGCAGTATTTT. Its protein product is CAISEGTGPDTQYF.

CDR3 region: CASSERPTGLNEQFF. The CDR3 region has the DNA TGTGCCAGCAGTGAACGGCCTACGGGTCTGAATGAGCAGTTCTTC. The chain employs TRBV6-1 and TRBJ2-1; unclear D gene. The CDR3 has 15 amino acids. Germline V gene sequence: CDR1 MNHNS, CDR2 SASEGT. V lost 2 bases and J 7 bases, leaving 15 bases between the germline ends.

V and J are TRBV11-2 and TRBJ2-2; 7 nucleotides align to TRBD1. The germline V gene encodes CDR1 SGHAT and CDR2 FQNNGV. The junction had 5 bases not matched to a gene; V was cut back by 2 bases and J by 8 bases. There are 14 residues in the CDR3. CDR3 nucleotides: TGTGCCAGCAGCTTAAATAGGGGGCCAGGGGAGCTGTTTTTT. Protein sequence: CASSLNRGPGELFF.

The chain is built from TRBV28 and TRBJ1-6; 11 bases match TRBD1. The ends lost 6 bases at V and 14 bases at J; junction bases unmatched: 6. The CDR3 extends over 13 amino acids. Germline V CDR1 and CDR2: MDHEN, SYDVKM. CDR3 coding DNA: TGTGCCAGCAGCAGGGACAGGGGGAGGGCCCTCCACTTT. It codes for CASSRDRGRALHF.

This clone has only a few counts. CDR3 amino acids: CASRPRGSNQPQHF. As DNA, the CDR3 is TGTGCCAGTAGGCCCCGGGGTTCCAATCAGCCCCAGCATTTT. This chain links TRBV19 with TRBJ1-5, with unresolved D. The V gene lost 6 bases and the J gene lost 3 bases, with 12 bases spanning the gap. Germline CDR1 is LNHDA and CDR2 is SQIVND (reference sequence). There are 14 residues in the CDR3.

This chain connects TRBV4-1 to TRBJ2-3, with TRBD2 identical over 11 bases. Germline CDR1 and CDR2: MGHRA and YSYEKL. V lost 2 bases, J lost 2 bases, and 6 bases stayed unmatched. This CDR3 has 17 amino acids. The CDR3 DNA reads as TGCGCCAGCAGCCAAACAATAGCGGGAGGGTACACAGATACGCAGTATTTT. Residues: CASSQTIAGGYTDTQYF.

This clone has only a few counts. This rearrangement joins TRBV5-1 to TRBJ2-1; 9 positions match TRBD2. After removal of 0 bases from V and 5 bases from J, the junction contained 3 bases not matched to a gene. The CDR3 totals 15 residues. Germline values: CDR1 SGHRS, CDR2 YFSETQ. Here the CDR3 DNA reads TGCGCCAGCAGCTTGGGACTAGCGGAGCACAATGAGCAGTTCTTC. This codes for CASSLGLAEHNEQFF.

The chain is built from TRBV4-1 and TRBJ2-1; perhaps TRBD2 as D (5 bases). The germline gives CDR1 MGHRA, CDR2 YSYEKL. Trimming shortened V by 0 bases and J by 5 bases, and 11 bases separated the two germline ends. The CDR3 extends over 15 amino acids. This CDR3 is CASSQEGAAHNEQFF. The CDR3 DNA is TGCGCCAGCAGCCAAGAGGGAGCGGCTCACAATGAGCAGTTCTTC.

The rearrangement links TRBV4-1 to TRBJ2-5; D unresolved. Between the trimmed V and J ends, which lost 1 base and 2 bases, there was a span of 8 bases. The CDR3 covers 14 residues. Germline V gives CDR1 MGHRA, CDR2 YSYEKL. The CDR3 here is CASSQGGSQETQYF. The CDR3 DNA reads TGCGCCAGCAGCCAAGGTGGTAGTCAAGAGACCCAGTACTTC.

The gene calls are TRBV7-2 and TRBJ1-1; D ambiguous. Germline CDR1 reads SGHTA; CDR2 reads FQGNSA. There are 13 residues in the CDR3. Trimming removed 5 bases at V and 3 bases at J, with 10 bases between. CDR3 DNA: TGTGCCAGCAGCGCGAACCAATACACTGAAGCTTTCTTT. Translation gives CASSANQYTEAFF.

In this sample, this clone turned up a few times. This chain joins TRBV27 and TRBJ1-2, with 8 bases fitting TRBD1. The CDR3 is made up of 13 amino acids. J was trimmed by 5 bases and V by 3 bases; bases with no gene match: 2. CDR1 MNHEY and CDR2 SMNVEV come from the germline V gene (reference sequence). CDR3 nucleotide sequence: TGTGCCAGCAGTTTCCAGGGGGCTTATGGCTACACCTTC. Its translation is CASSFQGAYGYTF.

This chain connects TRBV7-2 to TRBJ2-3; TRBD2 matches at 7 bases. Germline V CDR1 and CDR2: SGHTA, FQGNSA. J gave up 2 bases and V 5 bases, and 7 bases lay outside the gene matches. The CDR3 contains 15 residues. CDR3 in DNA: TGTGCCAGCAGCCCGGGGGAGCGGGACACAGATACGCAGTATTTT. Its translation: CASSPGERDTDTQYF.

This sequence joins TRBV7-9 and TRBJ1-1, with a possible D match to TRBD1 (6 bases). This CDR3 has 11 amino acids. The germline V gene has CDR1 SEHNR and CDR2 FQNEAQ (reference sequence). The germline V and J ends were trimmed by 5 bases and 8 bases, with 9 bases remaining between them. DNA of the CDR3: TGTGCCAGCAGCCGTGGGACAGAAGCTTTCTTT. Amino acid sequence: CASSRGTEAFF.